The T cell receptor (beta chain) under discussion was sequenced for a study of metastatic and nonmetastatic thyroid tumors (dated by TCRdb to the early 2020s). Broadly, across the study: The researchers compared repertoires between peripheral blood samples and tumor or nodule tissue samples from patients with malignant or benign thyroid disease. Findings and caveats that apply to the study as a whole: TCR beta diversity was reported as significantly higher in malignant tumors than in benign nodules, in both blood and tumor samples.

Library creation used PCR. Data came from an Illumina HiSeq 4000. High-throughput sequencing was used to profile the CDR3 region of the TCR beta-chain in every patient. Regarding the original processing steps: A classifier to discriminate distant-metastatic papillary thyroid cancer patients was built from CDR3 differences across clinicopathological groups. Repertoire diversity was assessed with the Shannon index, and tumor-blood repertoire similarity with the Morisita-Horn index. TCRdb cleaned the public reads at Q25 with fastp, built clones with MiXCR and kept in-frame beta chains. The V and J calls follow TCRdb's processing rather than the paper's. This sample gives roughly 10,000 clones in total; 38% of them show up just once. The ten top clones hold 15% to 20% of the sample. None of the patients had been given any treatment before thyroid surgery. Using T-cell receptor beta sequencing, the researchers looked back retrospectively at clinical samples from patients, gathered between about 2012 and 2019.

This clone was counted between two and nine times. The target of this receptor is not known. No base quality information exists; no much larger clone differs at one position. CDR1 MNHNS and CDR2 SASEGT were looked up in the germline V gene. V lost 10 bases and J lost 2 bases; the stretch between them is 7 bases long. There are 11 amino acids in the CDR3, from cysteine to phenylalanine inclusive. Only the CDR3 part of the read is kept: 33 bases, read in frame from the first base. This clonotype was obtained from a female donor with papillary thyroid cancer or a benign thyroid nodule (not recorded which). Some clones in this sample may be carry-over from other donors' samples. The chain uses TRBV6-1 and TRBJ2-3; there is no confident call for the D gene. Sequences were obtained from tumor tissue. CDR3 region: CATRSTDTQYF. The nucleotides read TGTGCCACTCGGTCCACAGATACGCAGTATTTT.